The entry below gives a single T cell receptor (beta chain) sequence along with its context. This entry is derived from a study of shared clonotypes between healthy human individuals. All of the donors resided in Nashville, Tennessee, and each was a Caucasian adult. This CDR3 region has 14 residues. Losses at the gene ends were 7 bases for V and 6 bases for J; bases not matched to a gene: 9. CDR1 and CDR2 from the germline V gene are SNHLY and FYNNEI. The table came from immunoSEQ multiplex PCR; TCRdb's copy has only in-frame clones and leaves some out. Counted here are about 510,000 clones, 90% to 96% occurring once; the ten biggest clones make up approximately 0.062%.

The chain joins TRBV2 to TRBJ2-7; 10 bases match TRBD2. The source is a woman aged 25 to 39 in good health. The sample comprised naive CD4+ T cells sorted from blood. Subset in this sample: CD45RA+ positively selected. CDR3 coding DNA: TGTGCCAGCAAGGAGCGGGAGGGTAGCGGCGAGCAGTACTTC. Protein sequence: CASKEREGSGEQYF.